Here is one T cell receptor beta chain with its context. What it binds is unknown. The entry originates in a study of vaccination effects on CD4 cells after COVID-19. Profiled with immunoSEQ multiplex PCR; TCRdb holds only in-frame clones, not every one. The table records 42,000 or so clones, around 70% of them present only once. Culture proceeded for 10 days, and CD4+ T cells were then isolated. Participants completed two doses of the BNT162b2 or mRNA-1273 vaccine. In the vaccine recipients, nucleocapsid antibodies were negative and there was no prior SARS-CoV-2 infection. Trimming at V came to 0 bases and at J to 0 bases, leaving 2 bases not matched to a gene. The V gene's germline CDR1 is SEHNR and CDR2 FQNEAQ (reference sequence). The CDR3 length is 16 residues.

Sequenced material: CD4+ T cells from PBMCs cultured without peptide, taken after COVID-19 vaccination. The chain combines TRBV7-9 with TRBJ2-1; 7 bases are shared with TRBD2. The sequence came from a human donor who received a COVID-19 vaccine. The CDR3 coding sequence is TGTGCCAGCAGCTTAGCGCTAGCGGTCTCCTACAATGAGCAGTTCTTC. Translated: CASSLALAVSYNEQFF. The full variable domain, completed using reference TRBV7-9 and TRBJ2-1, is DTGVSQNPRHKITKRGQNVTFRCDPISEHNRLYWYRQTLGQGPEFLTYFQNEAQLEKSRLLSDRFSAERPKGSFSTLEIQRTEQGDSAMYLCASSLALAVSYNEQFFGPGTRLTVL.